The 31 T cell receptor beta chains given below trace back to one sample, sequenced in a study of blood T cell repertoires in COVID-19. The table came from immunoSEQ multiplex PCR; TCRdb's copy has only in-frame clones and leaves some out. Of 110,000 to 150,000 clones in the sample, 65% to 80% were seen once. What was sequenced was peripheral blood. All receptors come from a man older than 75 with acute or convalescent COVID-19.

The chain carries TRBV14 and TRBJ2-5; the D gene is possibly TRBD2 (5 bases). Germline CDR1 is SGHDN and CDR2 is FVKESK. The CDR3 extends over 14 amino acids. Trimming pared 4 bases from V and 5 bases from J, leaving 14 bases between. The chain's CDR3 is CASSPFGVVETQYF. CDR3 coding DNA: TGTGCCAGCAGCCCCTTCGGGGTGGTCGAGACCCAGTACTTC.

This chain joins TRBV28 and TRBJ1-4; D uncertain. The germline V gene has CDR1 MDHEN and CDR2 SYDVKM. CDR3 size: 15 residues. Trimming took off 8 bases at V and 8 bases at J, with 21 bases between the two ends. The CDR3 region is CASRRETRGQEKLFF. Here the CDR3 DNA reads TGTGCCAGCCGGAGAGAAACACGGGGTCAAGAAAAACTGTTTTTT.

This clone was counted between two and nine times. The J gene is TRBJ1-2, the V gene TRBV7-2; TRBD1 aligns across 8 bases. The V gene end was trimmed by 5 bases and the J gene end by 7 bases; junction bases not matched to a gene: 9. The germline gives CDR1 SGHTA, CDR2 FQGNSA. The CDR3 covers 14 residues. The CDR3 nucleotides read TGTGCCAGCAGCCTTACGACAGGGGCCGGTGGCTACACCTTC. It specifies CASSLTTGAGGYTF.

This clone was counted only a few times. The chain recombines TRBV6-5 with TRBJ1-6, with D possibly TRBD1 on 6 matching bases. The CDR3 covers 14 residues. The germline CDR1 and CDR2 sequences are MNHEY and SVGAGI. Trimming removed 0 bases from V and 9 bases from J, with 9 bases in between. The CDR3 protein is CASSYSGAGSPLHF. The CDR3 DNA reads as TGTGCCAGCAGTTACTCGGGGGCGGGTTCACCCCTCCACTTT.

The chain uses TRBV5-5 and TRBJ2-7; TRBD1 aligns across 8 bases. This CDR3 has 15 amino acids. CDR1 and CDR2 (germline): SGHKS, YYEKEE (reference sequence). Trimming took 2 bases from V and 3 from J; bases not matched to a gene: 7. The CDR3 protein is CASSLSWDRIYEQYF. The CDR3 bases are TGTGCCAGCAGCTTATCTTGGGACAGGATCTACGAGCAGTACTTC.

To note about this clone: At the DNA level, this CDR3 is encoded by other sequences in the same sample as well. The V call is TRBV4-3, the J call TRBJ1-2, with a weak D call TRBD1 (6 bases). Germline-derived CDR1 and CDR2 are LGHNA and YSLEER. The germline V and J ends were trimmed by 1 base and 4 bases, with 19 bases remaining between them. The CDR3 is made up of 17 amino acids. The CDR3 loop is CASSQAHGTTISYGYTF. The CDR3, as DNA: TGCGCCAGCAGCCAAGCCCACGGGACAACTATTTCCTATGGCTACACCTTC.

V is TRBV5-1 and J is TRBJ2-3; 10 bases match TRBD1. The CDR3 covers 16 residues. V trimming: 1 base; J trimming: 1 base; junction bases outside the gene matches: 3. Per germline, CDR1 SGHRS and CDR2 YFSETQ. This chain's CDR3 is CASSLTGTGGTDTQYF. DNA of the CDR3: TGCGCCAGCAGCTTGACCGGGACAGGGGGCACAGATACGCAGTATTTT.

The J gene is TRBJ1-6, the V gene TRBV19; 7 bases are shared with TRBD1. This CDR3 is 17 amino acids long. The junction had 15 bases not matched to a gene; V was cut back by 4 bases and J by 9 bases. CDR1 is LNHDA, CDR2 SQIVND, per germline (reference sequence). The CDR3 nucleotides read TGTGCCAGTAGTAACCTCCCTGCGAGGGCAGGGGGTTCACCCCTCCACTTT. Translated, it gives CASSNLPARAGGSPLHF.

This sequence joins TRBV11-2 and TRBJ2-7; D perhaps matches TRBD2 (5 bases). CDR1 is SGHAT and CDR2 is FQNNGV in the germline V gene. Trimming took off 2 bases at V and 4 bases at J, with 15 bases between the two ends. This CDR3 spans 15 amino acids. As DNA, the CDR3 is TGTGCCAGCAGCTTAAGAGATGATAGCGCGTACGAGCAGTACTTC. Amino acids: CASSLRDDSAYEQYF. Filled out from reference TRBV11-2 and TRBJ2-7, the complete variable domain reads EAGVAQSPRYKIIEKRQSVAFWCNPISGHATLYWYQQILGQGPKLLIQFQNNGVVDDSQLPKDRFSAERLKGVDSTLKIQPAKLEDSAVYLCASSLRDDSAYEQYFGPGTRLTVT.

CDR3 region: CASSHSGSSYNEQFF. Written as DNA, the CDR3 is TGTGCCAGCAGCCATAGCGGCAGCTCCTACAATGAGCAGTTCTTC. The V and J genes are TRBV6-2 or TRBV6-3 and TRBJ2-1, with a tentative D call TRBD2 (6 bases). V lost 6 bases to trimming and J lost 0 bases, with 12 bases between them. The CDR3 runs 15 residues. CDR1 is MNHEY and CDR2 is SVGEGT in the germline V gene.

The rearrangement uses TRBV4-3 and TRBJ2-3, with TRBD2 identical over 7 bases. There are 16 residues in the CDR3. With 5 bases clipped from V and 1 base from J, the junction kept 9 bases outside the gene matches. Germline CDR1 and CDR2: LGHNA and YSLEER. CDR3 sequence (DNA): TGCGCCAGCAGCTCTGTTAGCGGGTCCGGCACAGATACGCAGTATTTT. This codes for CASSSVSGSGTDTQYF.

CDR3 DNA: TGTGCCAGCAGTTTAAGAATACGAGGGCCGGGGGATCAGCCCCAGCATTTT. Encoded protein: CASSLRIRGPGDQPQHF. The V gene is TRBV27, the J gene TRBJ1-5; perhaps TRBD1 as D (5 bases). V was cut by 2 bases and J by 5 bases, with 19 bases left in between. This CDR3 has 17 amino acids. Germline CDR1 is MNHEY and CDR2 is SMNVEV (reference sequence).

This sequence joins TRBV9 and TRBJ2-6; D is unclear. The CDR3 runs to 14 residues. From germline, CDR1 is SGDLS and CDR2 YYNGEE. V dropped 3 bases and J dropped 0 bases, with 4 bases sitting between them. The CDR3 here is CASSALSGANVLTF. As DNA, the CDR3 is TGTGCCAGCAGCGCCCTCTCTGGGGCCAACGTCCTGACTTTC.

CDR3 sequence (DNA): TGTGCCAGCTCAATTTCACCCCACCCCGGGGGGGATGGCTACACCTTC. Encoded protein: CASSISPHPGGDGYTF. This chain joins TRBV18 and TRBJ1-2; possibly TRBD1 for D (5 bases). CDR1 KGHSH and CDR2 LQKENI come from the germline V gene. The ends were cut back, 5 bases at V and 6 bases at J, with 22 bases in the middle. This CDR3 is 16 amino acids long.

The CDR3 loop reads CASSLGGANEKLFF. In DNA form, the CDR3 reads TGTGCCAGCAGCTTGGGAGGAGCTAATGAAAAACTGTTTTTT. The chain links TRBV7-9 to TRBJ1-4; no clear D gene. Germline lookup yields CDR1 SEHNR and CDR2 FQNEAQ (reference sequence). The CDR3 is 14 residues long. Trimming stripped 3 bases from V and 3 bases from J, with 8 bases between.

The genes are TRBV13 and TRBJ2-6; no definite D call. The CDR3 has 14 residues. The V end was cut by 6 bases, the J end by 0 bases, with 6 bases between. CDR1 PRHDT and CDR2 FYEKMQ come from the germline V gene (reference sequence). The CDR3 sequence: CASRTYSGANVLTF. The CDR3 DNA is TGTGCCAGCAGAACTTACTCTGGGGCCAACGTCCTGACTTTC.

The chain is built from TRBV19 and TRBJ1-4, with TRBD1 as a possible D gene (6 bases). The CDR3 length is 15 residues. CDR1 and CDR2 from the germline V gene are LNHDA and SQIVND (reference sequence). V was clipped by 5 bases and J by 8 bases, with 18 bases between them. CDR3: CASSRIDAGGEKLFF. CDR3 DNA sequence: TGTGCCAGTAGTCGTATTGACGCTGGGGGCGAAAAACTGTTTTTT.

The chain couples TRBV5-4 to TRBJ2-3, with 10 bases aligning to TRBD2. The CDR3 consists of 15 residues. Germline values: CDR1 SGHNT, CDR2 YYREEE (reference sequence). V gave up 5 bases and J gave up 4 bases; unmatched junction bases: 7. The CDR3 DNA reads as TGTGCCAGCAGACGAGCGGGGGGGGAGGCAGATACGCAGTATTTT. It specifies CASRRAGGEADTQYF.

This clone came up once. The chain couples TRBV18 to TRBJ2-3; D is perhaps TRBD2 (5 bases). The CDR3 covers 19 residues. With 0 bases removed from V and 3 bases from J, the gap between germline ends came to 22 bases. Germline values: CDR1 KGHSH, CDR2 LQKENI. The chain's CDR3 is CASSPPVLAWGVHTDTQYF. The CDR3 nucleotides read TGTGCCAGCTCACCACCGGTACTCGCGTGGGGAGTCCATACAGATACGCAGTATTTT.

The CDR3 region is CAGAPGQESPLHF. In DNA, the CDR3 is TGTGCCGGAGCACCGGGACAGGAATCACCCCTCCACTTT. V usage is TRBV2 and J usage is TRBJ1-6; 8 nucleotides agree with TRBD1. The CDR3 loop spans 13 amino acids. The trim removed 11 bases at V and 10 bases at J, leaving 10 bases unmatched. The germline CDR1 and CDR2 sequences are SNHLY and FYNNEI. Full variable domain (outside the CDR3, taken from reference TRBV2 and TRBJ1-6): EPEVTQTPSHQVTQMGQEVILRCVPISNHLYFYWYRQILGQKVEFLVSFYNNEISEKSEIFDDQFSVERPDGSNFTLKIRSTKLEDSAMYFCAGAPGQESPLHFGNGTRLTVT.

The rearrangement links TRBV30 to TRBJ2-7, with 7 bases aligning to TRBD1. V was pared by 5 bases and J by 5 bases, with 6 bases of the junction left unmatched. Germline V gene lookup returns CDR1 GTSNPN and CDR2 SVGIG (reference sequence). The CDR3 consists of 12 residues. The CDR3 loop reads CAWQADRDEQYF. In DNA form, the CDR3 reads TGTGCCTGGCAAGCAGACAGGGACGAGCAGTACTTC. Full variable domain (outside the CDR3, taken from reference TRBV30 and TRBJ2-7): SQTIHQWPATLVQPVGSPLSLECTVEGTSNPNLYWYRQAAGRGLQLLFYSVGIGQISSEVPQNLSASRPQDRQFILSSKKLLLSDSGFYLCAWQADRDEQYFGPGTRLTVT.

The chain recombines TRBV29-1 with TRBJ2-7; 10 nucleotides agree with TRBD1. Trimming at V came to 4 bases and at J to 5 bases, leaving 11 bases not matched to a gene. The germline gives CDR1 SQVTM, CDR2 ANQGSEA. The CDR3 is 15 residues long. The CDR3 reads CSVVRRGQGPDEQYF. For the CDR3, the DNA is TGCAGCGTTGTTCGGAGGGGACAGGGGCCGGACGAGCAGTACTTC.

J is TRBJ2-2 and V is TRBV7-8; D might be TRBD1 (5 bases). The V gene lost 0 bases and the J gene lost 6 bases, with 8 bases spanning the gap. CDR3 length equals 14 residues. Germline assignment: CDR1 SGHVS and CDR2 FQNEAQ. The CDR3 DNA sequence: TGTGCCAGCAGCTTAGCGGGGCTATCCGGGGAGCTGTTTTTT. It encodes CASSLAGLSGELFF.

This chain connects TRBV7-2 to TRBJ2-5; D is perhaps TRBD1 (7 bases). Germline CDR1 is SGHTA and CDR2 is FQGNSA. The CDR3 sequence is 15 residues long. V shed 6 bases and J shed 1 base, with 15 bases lying between them. The DNA of the CDR3 is TGTGCCAGCAGACCCAGGAGGGGGCCCCAAGAGACCCAGTACTTC. It encodes CASRPRRGPQETQYF.

The rearrangement joins TRBV28 to TRBJ1-1; a possible D gene is TRBD1 (5 bases). Germline V gene lookup returns CDR1 MDHEN and CDR2 SYDVKM. This CDR3 is 14 amino acids long. Trimming took off 7 bases at V and 8 bases at J, with 20 bases between the two ends. CDR3 sequence: CASKGVGQQEEAFF. Written as DNA, the CDR3 is TGTGCCAGCAAAGGGGTTGGTCAGCAGGAAGAAGCTTTCTTT. Full variable domain (outside the CDR3, taken from reference TRBV28 and TRBJ1-1): DVKVTQSSRYLVKRTGEKVFLECVQDMDHENMFWYRQDPGLGLRLIYFSYDVKMKEKGDIPEGYSVSREKKERFSLILESASTNQTSMYLCASKGVGQQEEAFFGQGTRLTVV.

The rearrangement links TRBV15 to TRBJ2-5, with 7 nucleotides matching TRBD2. CDR1 is LNHNV, CDR2 YYDKDF, per germline (reference sequence). J was trimmed by 5 bases and V by 6 bases; bases with no gene match: 6. The CDR3 covers 13 residues. CDR3 region: CATRAGNRETQYF. DNA for the CDR3: TGTGCCACCAGAGCGGGGAATCGGGAGACCCAGTACTTC. The complete variable domain, with remaining parts taken from reference TRBV15 and TRBJ2-5, reads DAMVIQNPRYQVTQFGKPVTLSCSQTLNHNVMYWYQQKSSQAPKLLFHYYDKDFNNEADTPDNFQSRRPNTSFCFLDIRSPGLGDTAMYLCATRAGNRETQYFGPGTRLLVL.

V usage is TRBV18 and J usage is TRBJ1-1; 7 bases map to TRBD1. J lost 4 bases, V lost 6 bases, and 11 bases had no gene match. The germline V gene encodes CDR1 KGHSH and CDR2 LQKENI. The CDR3 loop spans 15 amino acids. CDR3 sequence (DNA): TGTGCCAGCTCGGCTGGGGCAGGGGGAAGCACTGAAGCTTTCTTT. Protein product: CASSAGAGGSTEAFF.

This clone was found once. The chain recombines TRBV7-3 with TRBJ1-3; D not certain. The germline V and J ends were trimmed by 6 bases and 4 bases, with 16 bases remaining between them. There are 15 residues in the CDR3. Germline loops: CDR1 SGHTA, CDR2 FQGTGA. The DNA of the CDR3 is TGTGCCAGCAGGACCCCGGGGAGCTACGGAAACACCATATATTTT. This translates into CASRTPGSYGNTIYF. The variable domain in full, with the rest retrieved from reference TRBV7-3 and TRBJ1-3, is GAGVSQTPSNKVTEKGKYVELRCDPISGHTALYWYRQSLGQGPEFLIYFQGTGAADDSGLPNDRFFAVRPEGSVSTLKIQRTERGDSAVYLCASRTPGSYGNTIYFGEGSWLTVV.

V gene TRBV5-1 combines with J gene TRBJ1-2; TRBD1 aligns across 10 bases. Unmatched junction bases numbered 6, after V lost 3 bases and J lost 4 bases. The CDR3 length is 15 residues. The V gene's germline CDR1 is SGHRS and CDR2 YFSETQ. The DNA for the CDR3 is TGCGCCAGCAGCTACGGGACAGGGGCGATCTATGGCTACACCTTC. Translating gives CASSYGTGAIYGYTF.

This sequence joins TRBV5-1 and TRBJ2-7; maybe TRBD1 (7 bases). The V gene's germline CDR1 is SGHRS and CDR2 YFSETQ. V lost 0 bases and J lost 7, with 20 bases in between. There are 16 residues in the CDR3. The CDR3 DNA is TGCGCCAGCAGCTTGGCCGGAGGCAGGGGGGCACGGGAGCAGTACTTC. This encodes CASSLAGGRGAREQYF.

To note about this clone: The sample contains more than one DNA sequence encoding this CDR3. V usage is TRBV11-3 and J usage is TRBJ2-2, with 9 nucleotides matching TRBD2. CDR1 and CDR2 (germline): SGHNT, YENEEA. The J segment lost 5 bases and the V segment lost 4 bases, leaving 8 bases of the junction unmatched. The CDR3 length is 16 residues. CDR3 nucleotide sequence: TGTGCCAGCAGCTATCGCGGGGGGGCGGGGACCGGGGAGCTGTTTTTT. This sequence encodes CASSYRGGAGTGELFF.